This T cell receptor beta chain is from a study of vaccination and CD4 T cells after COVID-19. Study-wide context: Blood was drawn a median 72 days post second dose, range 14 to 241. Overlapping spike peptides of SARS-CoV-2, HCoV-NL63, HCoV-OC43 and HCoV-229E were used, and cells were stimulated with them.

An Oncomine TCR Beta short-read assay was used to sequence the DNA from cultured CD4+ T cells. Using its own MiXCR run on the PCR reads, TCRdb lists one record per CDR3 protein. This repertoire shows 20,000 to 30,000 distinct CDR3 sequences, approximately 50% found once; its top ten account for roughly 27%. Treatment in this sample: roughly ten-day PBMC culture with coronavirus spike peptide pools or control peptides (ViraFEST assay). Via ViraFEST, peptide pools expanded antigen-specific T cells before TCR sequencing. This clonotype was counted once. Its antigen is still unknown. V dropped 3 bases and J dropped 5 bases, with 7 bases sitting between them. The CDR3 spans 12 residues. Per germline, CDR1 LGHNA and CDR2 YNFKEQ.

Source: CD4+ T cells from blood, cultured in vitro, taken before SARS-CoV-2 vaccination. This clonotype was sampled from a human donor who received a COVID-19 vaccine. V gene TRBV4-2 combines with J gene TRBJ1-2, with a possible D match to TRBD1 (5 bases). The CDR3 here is CASSQGVYGYTF. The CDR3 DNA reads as TGTGCCAGCAGCCAGGGGGTTTATGGCTACACCTTC.